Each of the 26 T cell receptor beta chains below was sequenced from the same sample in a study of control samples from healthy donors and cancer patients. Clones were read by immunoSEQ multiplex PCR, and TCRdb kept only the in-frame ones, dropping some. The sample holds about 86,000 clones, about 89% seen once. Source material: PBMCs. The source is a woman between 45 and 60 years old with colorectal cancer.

CDR3 DNA sequence: TGTGCCAGCAGTTACACCAGGGGGGGGATTGAAGCTTTCTTT. Its protein product is CASSYTRGGIEAFF. J is TRBJ1-1 and V is TRBV6-2 or TRBV6-3, with 7 bases identical to TRBD1. The junction had 7 bases not matched to a gene; V was cut back by 2 bases and J by 7 bases. Per the germline V gene, CDR1 is MNHEY and CDR2 is SVGEGT. CDR3 length: 14 amino acids.

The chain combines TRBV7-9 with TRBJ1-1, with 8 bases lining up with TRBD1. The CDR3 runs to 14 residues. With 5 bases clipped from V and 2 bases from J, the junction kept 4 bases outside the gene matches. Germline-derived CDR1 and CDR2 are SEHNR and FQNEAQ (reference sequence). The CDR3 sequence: CASSMDRENTEAFF. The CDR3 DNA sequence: TGTGCCAGCAGCATGGACAGGGAAAACACTGAAGCTTTCTTT. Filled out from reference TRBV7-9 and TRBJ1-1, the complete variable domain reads DTGVSQNPRHKITKRGQNVTFRCDPISEHNRLYWYRQTLGQGPEFLTYFQNEAQLEKSRLLSDRFSAERPKGSFSTLEIQRTEQGDSAMYLCASSMDRENTEAFFGQGTRLTVV.

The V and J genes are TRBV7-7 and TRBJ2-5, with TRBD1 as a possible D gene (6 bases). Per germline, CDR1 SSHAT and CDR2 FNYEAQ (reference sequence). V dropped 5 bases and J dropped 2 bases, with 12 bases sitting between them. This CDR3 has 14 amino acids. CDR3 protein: CASSPIQGQETQYF. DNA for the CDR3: TGTGCCAGCAGCCCTATACAGGGACAAGAGACCCAGTACTTC.

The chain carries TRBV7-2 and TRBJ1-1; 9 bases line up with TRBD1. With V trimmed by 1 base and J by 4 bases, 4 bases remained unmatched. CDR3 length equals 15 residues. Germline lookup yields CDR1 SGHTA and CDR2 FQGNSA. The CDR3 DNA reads TGTGCCAGCAGCTTAGGGGGACAGGGTACCACTGAAGCTTTCTTT. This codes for CASSLGGQGTTEAFF. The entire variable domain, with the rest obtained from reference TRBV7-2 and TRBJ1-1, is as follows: GAGVSQSPSNKVTEKGKDVELRCDPISGHTALYWYRQSLGQGLEFLIYFQGNSAPDKSGLPSDRFSAERTGGSVSTLTIQRTQQEDSAVYLCASSLGGQGTTEAFFGQGTRLTVV.

The CDR3 DNA follows: TGCGCCAGCAGCCCCAGGGGGGTAGGAACTGAAGCTTTCTTT. Its protein is CASSPRGVGTEAFF. V is TRBV4-3 and J is TRBJ1-1; TRBD1 matches 7 bases. The CDR3 covers 14 residues. In germline, CDR1 is LGHNA, CDR2 YSLEER. Unmatched junction bases numbered 7, after V lost 4 bases and J lost 5 bases.

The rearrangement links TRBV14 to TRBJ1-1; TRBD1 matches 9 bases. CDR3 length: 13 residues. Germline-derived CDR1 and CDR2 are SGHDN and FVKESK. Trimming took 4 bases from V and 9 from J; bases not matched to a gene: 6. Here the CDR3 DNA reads TGTGCCAGCAGCCCCGGGACAGGGAGGAAAGCTTTCTTT. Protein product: CASSPGTGRKAFF.

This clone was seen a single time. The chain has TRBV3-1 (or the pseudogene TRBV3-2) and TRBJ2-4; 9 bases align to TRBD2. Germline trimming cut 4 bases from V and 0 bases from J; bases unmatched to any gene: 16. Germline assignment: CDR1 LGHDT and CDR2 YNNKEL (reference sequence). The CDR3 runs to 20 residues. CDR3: CASSPPGSAGGYLAKNIQYF. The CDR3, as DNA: TGTGCCAGCAGCCCTCCGGGGTCTGCGGGGGGGTATCTAGCCAAAAACATTCAGTACTTC.

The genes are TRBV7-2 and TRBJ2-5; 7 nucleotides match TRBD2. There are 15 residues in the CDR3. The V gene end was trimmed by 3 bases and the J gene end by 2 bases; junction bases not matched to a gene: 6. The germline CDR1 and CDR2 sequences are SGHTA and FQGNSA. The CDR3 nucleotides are TGTGCCAGCAGCTTCGACTCTAGCGGACAAGAGACCCAGTACTTC. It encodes CASSFDSSGQETQYF.

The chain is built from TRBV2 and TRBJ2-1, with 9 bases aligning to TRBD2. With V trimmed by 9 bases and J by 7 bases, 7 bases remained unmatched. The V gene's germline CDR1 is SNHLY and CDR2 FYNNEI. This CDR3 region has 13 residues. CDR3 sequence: CASQTSGGNEQFF. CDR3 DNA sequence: TGTGCCAGTCAGACGAGCGGGGGGAATGAGCAGTTCTTC.

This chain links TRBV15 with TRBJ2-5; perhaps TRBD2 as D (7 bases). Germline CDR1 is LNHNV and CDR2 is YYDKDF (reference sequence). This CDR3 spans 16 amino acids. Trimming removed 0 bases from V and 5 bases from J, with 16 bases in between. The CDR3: CATSRDFRGGGETQYF. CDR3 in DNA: TGTGCCACCAGCAGAGATTTTAGGGGGGGCGGGGAGACCCAGTACTTC. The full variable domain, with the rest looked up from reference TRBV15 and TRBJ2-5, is DAMVIQNPRYQVTQFGKPVTLSCSQTLNHNVMYWYQQKSSQAPKLLFHYYDKDFNNEADTPDNFQSRRPNTSFCFLDIRSPGLGDTAMYLCATSRDFRGGGETQYFGPGTRLLVL.

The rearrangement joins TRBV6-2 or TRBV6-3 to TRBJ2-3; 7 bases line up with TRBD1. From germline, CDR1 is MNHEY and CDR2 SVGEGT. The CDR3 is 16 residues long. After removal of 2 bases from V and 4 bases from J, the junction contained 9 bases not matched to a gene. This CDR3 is CASSYGGTGAADTQYF. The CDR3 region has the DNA TGTGCCAGCAGTTACGGAGGTACAGGGGCGGCAGATACGCAGTATTTT.

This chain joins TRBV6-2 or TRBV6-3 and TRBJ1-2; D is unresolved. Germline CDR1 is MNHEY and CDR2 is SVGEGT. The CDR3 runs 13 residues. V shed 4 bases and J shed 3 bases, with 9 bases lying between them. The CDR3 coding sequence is TGTGCCAGCAGTTCGGCGGGGTACTATGGCTACACCTTC. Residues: CASSSAGYYGYTF.

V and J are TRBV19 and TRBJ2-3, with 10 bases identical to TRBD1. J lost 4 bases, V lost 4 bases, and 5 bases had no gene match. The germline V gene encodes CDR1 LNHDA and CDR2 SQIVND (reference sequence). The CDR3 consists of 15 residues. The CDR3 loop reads CASSRTGGGPDTQYF. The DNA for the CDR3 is TGTGCCAGTAGTAGGACAGGGGGTGGGCCAGATACGCAGTATTTT.

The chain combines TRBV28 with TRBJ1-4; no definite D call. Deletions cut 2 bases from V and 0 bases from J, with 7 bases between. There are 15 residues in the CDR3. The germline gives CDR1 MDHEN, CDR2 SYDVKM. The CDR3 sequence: CASSLGFATNEKLFF. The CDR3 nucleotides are TGTGCCAGCAGTTTAGGATTTGCAACTAATGAAAAACTGTTTTTT. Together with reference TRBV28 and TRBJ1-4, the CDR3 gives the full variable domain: DVKVTQSSRYLVKRTGEKVFLECVQDMDHENMFWYRQDPGLGLRLIYFSYDVKMKEKGDIPEGYSVSREKKERFSLILESASTNQTSMYLCASSLGFATNEKLFFGSGTQLSVL.

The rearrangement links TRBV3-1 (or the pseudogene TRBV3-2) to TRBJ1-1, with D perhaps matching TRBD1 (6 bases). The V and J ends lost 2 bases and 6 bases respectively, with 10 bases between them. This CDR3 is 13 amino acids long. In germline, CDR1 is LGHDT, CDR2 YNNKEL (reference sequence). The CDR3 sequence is CASSQRGSSEAFF. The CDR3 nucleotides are TGTGCCAGCAGCCAAAGGGGGAGCTCTGAAGCTTTCTTT.

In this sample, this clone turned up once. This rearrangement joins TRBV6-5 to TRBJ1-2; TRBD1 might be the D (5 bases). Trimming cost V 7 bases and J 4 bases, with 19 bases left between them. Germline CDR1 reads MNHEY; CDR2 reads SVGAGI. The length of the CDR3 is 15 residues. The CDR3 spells CASTPVGQSGYGYTF. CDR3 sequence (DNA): TGTGCCAGCACTCCGGTGGGGCAGAGCGGCTATGGCTACACCTTC.

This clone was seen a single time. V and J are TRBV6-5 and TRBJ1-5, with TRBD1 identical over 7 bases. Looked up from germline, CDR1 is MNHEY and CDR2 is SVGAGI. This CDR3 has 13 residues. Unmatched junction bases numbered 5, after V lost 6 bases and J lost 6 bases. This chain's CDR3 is CASRGTEGQPQHF. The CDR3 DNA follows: TGTGCCAGCAGGGGGACAGAGGGTCAGCCCCAGCATTTT.

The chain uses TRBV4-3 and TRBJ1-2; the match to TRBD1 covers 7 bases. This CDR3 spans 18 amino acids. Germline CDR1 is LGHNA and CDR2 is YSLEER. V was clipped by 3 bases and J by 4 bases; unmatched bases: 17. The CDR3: CASSQGIATGHPLYGYTF. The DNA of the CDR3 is TGCGCCAGCAGCCAGGGGATAGCGACAGGGCATCCCCTCTATGGCTACACCTTC.

The CDR3 reads CAISRGGSYEQYV. The CDR3 coding sequence is TGTGCCATTTCCAGGGGAGGGTCCTACGAGCAGTACGTC. The chain employs TRBV10-3 and TRBJ2-7; a weak D match, TRBD2 (7 bases). With 9 bases removed from V and 1 base from J, the gap between germline ends came to 13 bases. The CDR3 runs 13 residues. Looked up from germline, CDR1 is ENHRY and CDR2 is SYGVKD.

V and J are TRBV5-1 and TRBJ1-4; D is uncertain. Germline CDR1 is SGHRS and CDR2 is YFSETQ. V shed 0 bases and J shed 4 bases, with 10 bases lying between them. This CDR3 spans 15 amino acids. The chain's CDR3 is CASSLGTSGNEKLFF. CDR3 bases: TGCGCCAGCAGCTTGGGGACGTCTGGTAATGAAAAACTGTTTTTT.

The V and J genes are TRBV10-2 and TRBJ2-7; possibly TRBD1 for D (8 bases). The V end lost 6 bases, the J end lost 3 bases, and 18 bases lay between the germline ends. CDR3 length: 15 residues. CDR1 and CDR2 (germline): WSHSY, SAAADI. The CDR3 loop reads CASRGGRDRIYEQYV. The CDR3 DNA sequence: TGCGCCAGCAGGGGGGGGAGGGACAGGATCTACGAGCAGTACGTC.

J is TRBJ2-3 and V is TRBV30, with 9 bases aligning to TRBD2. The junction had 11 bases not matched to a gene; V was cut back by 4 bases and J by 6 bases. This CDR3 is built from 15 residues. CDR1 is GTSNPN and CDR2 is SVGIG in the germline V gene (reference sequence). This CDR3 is CAWKGRRGGLDTQYF. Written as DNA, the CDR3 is TGTGCCTGGAAAGGGCGGCGGGGGGGCTTGGATACGCAGTATTTT. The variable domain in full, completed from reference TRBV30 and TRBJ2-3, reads SQTIHQWPATLVQPVGSPLSLECTVEGTSNPNLYWYRQAAGRGLQLLFYSVGIGQISSEVPQNLSASRPQDRQFILSSKKLLLSDSGFYLCAWKGRRGGLDTQYFGPGTRLTVL.

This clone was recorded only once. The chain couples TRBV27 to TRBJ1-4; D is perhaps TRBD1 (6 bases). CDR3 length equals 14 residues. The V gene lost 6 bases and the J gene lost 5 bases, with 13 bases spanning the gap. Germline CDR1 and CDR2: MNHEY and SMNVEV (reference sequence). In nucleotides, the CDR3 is TGTGCCAGCAGCGGGGGGACAAGGAATGAAAAACTGTTTTTT. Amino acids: CASSGGTRNEKLFF. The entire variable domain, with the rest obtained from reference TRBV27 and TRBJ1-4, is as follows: EAQVTQNPRYLITVTGKKLTVTCSQNMNHEYMSWYRQDPGLGLRQIYYSMNVEVTDKGDVPEGYKVSRKEKRNFPLILESPSPNQTSLYFCASSGGTRNEKLFFGSGTQLSVL.

CDR3 amino acids: CASSQEGRAYNSPLHF. DNA of the CDR3: TGCGCCAGCAGCCAAGAAGGCAGGGCATATAATTCACCCCTCCACTTT. The V gene is TRBV4-1, the J gene TRBJ1-6; weak D call: TRBD1 (5 bases). Germline V gene data show CDR1 as MGHRA and CDR2 as YSYEKL. The CDR3 extends over 16 amino acids. V was shortened by 0 bases and J by 4 bases, with 10 bases between the two germline ends.

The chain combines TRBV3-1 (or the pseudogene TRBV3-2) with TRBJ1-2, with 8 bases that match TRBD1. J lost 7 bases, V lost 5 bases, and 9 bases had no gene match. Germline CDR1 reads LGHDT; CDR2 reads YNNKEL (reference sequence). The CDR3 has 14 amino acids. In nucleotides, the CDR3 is TGTGCCAGCAGCGCCTTCCAGGGGGCTGGTGGCTACACCTTC. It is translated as CASSAFQGAGGYTF.

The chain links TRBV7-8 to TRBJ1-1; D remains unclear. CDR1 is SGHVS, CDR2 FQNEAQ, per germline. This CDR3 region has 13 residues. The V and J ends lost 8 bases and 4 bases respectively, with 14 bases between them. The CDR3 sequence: CASGVERGTEAFF. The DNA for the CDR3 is TGTGCCAGCGGCGTCGAGCGCGGCACTGAAGCTTTCTTT.